One sample yielded the 31 T cell receptor beta chains listed below, sequenced in a study of blood T cell repertoires in COVID-19. Libraries were prepared by immunoSEQ multiplex PCR; TCRdb keeps only in-frame clonotypes and omits some of them. This repertoire shows approximately 110,000 clones, 69% found once; its top ten account for roughly 6.2%. The sequenced sample was peripheral blood. These receptors were collected from a man older than 75 with acute or convalescent COVID-19.

The rearrangement links TRBV15 to TRBJ2-7; 7 bases line up with TRBD1. The CDR3 is 13 residues long. Germline V gene lookup returns CDR1 LNHNV and CDR2 YYDKDF (reference sequence). V gave up 5 bases and J gave up 6 bases; unmatched junction bases: 7. This chain's CDR3 is CATSPGTVGEQYF. The CDR3 bases are TGTGCCACCAGCCCGGGGACAGTTGGCGAGCAGTACTTC.

The chain couples TRBV19 to TRBJ2-7; 8 bases agree with TRBD1. The germline V gene encodes CDR1 LNHDA and CDR2 SQIVND (reference sequence). Unmatched junction bases numbered 2, after V lost 1 base and J lost 0 bases. This CDR3 is built from 15 residues. The chain's CDR3 is CASSIGGQDSYEQYF. CDR3 bases: TGTGCCAGTAGTATAGGGGGACAGGACTCCTACGAGCAGTACTTC.

Only a few counts were recorded for this clone. The chain is built from TRBV7-9 and TRBJ2-3; D possibly corresponds to TRBD1 (5 bases). The CDR3 length is 15 residues. V was cut by 0 bases and J by 0 bases, with 7 bases left in between. CDR1 and CDR2 (germline): SEHNR, FQNEAQ (reference sequence). The DNA for the CDR3 is TGTGCCAGCAGCTTAGCTGACAGAAGCACAGATACGCAGTATTTT. Translation gives CASSLADRSTDTQYF.

This clone was observed a handful of times. The chain employs TRBV12-5 and TRBJ2-6, with D perhaps matching TRBD2 (6 bases). Germline V gene lookup returns CDR1 LGHNT and CDR2 FRNRAP. V was shortened by 5 bases and J by 0 bases, with 14 bases between the two germline ends. This CDR3 contains 17 residues. The CDR3 DNA reads TGTGCTAGTGGTATGGACTACCTAACCTCTGGGGCCAACGTCCTGACTTTC. It specifies CASGMDYLTSGANVLTF.

This sequence joins TRBV5-1 and TRBJ2-3; 10 nucleotides align to TRBD1. Trimming cost V 3 bases and J 4 bases; bases outside gene matches: 5. Germline CDR1 SGHRS, CDR2 YFSETQ. This CDR3 region has 15 residues. As DNA, the CDR3 is TGCGCCAGCAGCTCGACAGGGGGCCCCTCAGATACGCAGTATTTT. Amino acid sequence: CASSSTGGPSDTQYF.

The chain is built from TRBV5-1 and TRBJ1-1; D unresolved. Trimming pared 6 bases from V and 1 base from J, leaving 13 bases between. The length of the CDR3 is 14 residues. In germline, CDR1 is SGHRS, CDR2 YFSETQ. CDR3 amino acids: CASTVSGPNTEAFF. The CDR3 nucleotides are TGCGCCAGCACCGTCAGTGGCCCGAACACTGAAGCTTTCTTT.

V is TRBV6-2 or TRBV6-3 and J is TRBJ1-5, with D hard to call. The CDR3 extends over 13 amino acids. V lost 2 bases and J lost 7, with 9 bases in between. From germline, CDR1 is MNHEY and CDR2 SVGEGT. In nucleotides, the CDR3 is TGTGCCAGCAGTTACGAGGGTTTGCAGCCCCAGCATTTT. Translated, it gives CASSYEGLQPQHF.

The chain is built from TRBV7-8 and TRBJ1-1, with TRBD1 as a possible D gene (5 bases). Between the trimmed V and J ends, which lost 1 base and 11 bases, there was a span of 11 bases. Germline V gene data show CDR1 as SGHVS and CDR2 as FQNEAQ. The CDR3 length is 12 residues. The CDR3 coding sequence is TGTGCCAGCAGCTTAGAGCGGGGCTTGGCTTTCTTT. It specifies CASSLERGLAFF.

The chain couples TRBV28 to TRBJ2-7; D is uncertain. Trimming shortened V by 4 bases and J by 2 bases, and 12 bases separated the two germline ends. Per germline, CDR1 MDHEN and CDR2 SYDVKM. The CDR3 is 14 residues long. CDR3 region: CASSSVVITYEQYF. CDR3 in DNA: TGTGCCAGCAGTTCCGTCGTTATTACCTACGAGCAGTACTTC.

The chain couples TRBV5-4 to TRBJ1-1, with TRBD1 matching 8 bases. J gave up 3 bases and V 4 bases, and 5 bases lay outside the gene matches. CDR3 length equals 14 residues. From germline, CDR1 is SGHNT and CDR2 YYREEE (reference sequence). In nucleotides, the CDR3 is TGTGCCAGCAGCGGACAGGGTAAGGACACTGAAGCTTTCTTT. Translating it yields CASSGQGKDTEAFF. The variable domain in full, with the rest retrieved from reference TRBV5-4 and TRBJ1-1, is ETGVTQSPTHLIKTRGQQVTLRCSSQSGHNTVSWYQQALGQGPQFIFQYYREEENGRGNFPPRFSGLQFPNYSSELNVNALELDDSALYLCASSGQGKDTEAFFGQGTRLTVV.

V usage is TRBV20-1 and J usage is TRBJ2-7; no clear D gene. Germline V gene data show CDR1 as DFQATT and CDR2 as SNEGSKA (reference sequence). Trimming removed 3 bases from V and 1 base from J, with 16 bases in between. The CDR3 is 15 residues long. In DNA, the CDR3 is TGCAGTGCTAGTCCTCACCTAGGCGGTTCCTACGAGCAGTACTTC. The encoded protein is CSASPHLGGSYEQYF.

This rearrangement joins TRBV3-1 (or the pseudogene TRBV3-2) to TRBJ1-4; D is uncertain. The V and J ends lost 4 bases and 7 bases respectively, with 10 bases between them. The CDR3 covers 13 residues. Germline CDR1 and CDR2: LGHDT and YNNKEL (reference sequence). As DNA, the CDR3 is TGTGCCAGCAGCCTAGCCGTTAGTGAAAAACTGTTTTTT. Amino acid sequence: CASSLAVSEKLFF.

This chain joins TRBV21-1 and TRBJ1-1. TRBV21-1 is flagged as a pseudogene. This CDR3 comprises 15 residues. The CDR3 DNA follows: TGTGCCAGCAGCAAATGGTGTAGGGAGGGCACTGAAGCTTTCTTT. Translation: CASSKWCREGTEAFF.

The V and J genes are TRBV28 and TRBJ2-2; 9 nucleotides line up with TRBD1. The V segment lost 5 bases and the J segment 6 bases; nucleotides outside the gene matches: 4. The CDR3 length is 14 residues. Germline values: CDR1 MDHEN, CDR2 SYDVKM. DNA of the CDR3: TGTGCCAGCAGTCTGGGGACAGGGTCCGGGGAGCTGTTTTTT. Its protein is CASSLGTGSGELFF.

This clone showed up just a few times. V usage is TRBV28 and J usage is TRBJ2-1; the D is unclear. Per the germline V gene, CDR1 is MDHEN and CDR2 is SYDVKM. V lost 4 bases, J lost 9 bases, and 16 bases lay in between. The CDR3 has 14 amino acids. The CDR3 here is CASSYRLGNGEQFF. DNA for the CDR3: TGTGCCAGCAGTTATCGACTCGGCAATGGTGAGCAGTTCTTC.

This chain's CDR3 is CASSYWDRLTDTQYF. The CDR3 DNA reads as TGTGCCAGCAGTTACTGGGACAGACTCACAGATACGCAGTATTTT. The rearrangement uses TRBV6-2 or TRBV6-3 and TRBJ2-3, with TRBD1 matching over 7 bases. The length of the CDR3 is 15 residues. Looked up from germline, CDR1 is MNHEY and CDR2 is SVGEGT. The J segment lost 2 bases and the V segment lost 1 base, leaving 3 bases of the junction unmatched.

V usage is TRBV9 and J usage is TRBJ1-1; 10 bases map to TRBD1. Germline V lookup: CDR1 SGDLS, CDR2 YYNGEE. With V trimmed by 4 bases and J by 5 bases, 11 bases remained unmatched. The CDR3 runs 16 residues. The CDR3 protein is CASSPQGDRGWTEAFF. Here the CDR3 DNA reads TGTGCCAGCAGCCCTCAGGGGGACAGGGGATGGACTGAAGCTTTCTTT.

This clone was counted once. For the CDR3, the DNA is TGCGCCAGCAGCTTAACAGGGGGGGCCTACGAGCAGTACTTC. This gives the protein CASSLTGGAYEQYF. The rearrangement joins TRBV5-1 to TRBJ2-7; D might be TRBD1 (8 bases). This CDR3 spans 14 amino acids. Germline CDR1 is SGHRS and CDR2 is YFSETQ. V lost 2 bases, J lost 2 bases, and 11 bases lay in between. The variable domain in full, completed from reference TRBV5-1 and TRBJ2-7, reads KAGVTQTPRYLIKTRGQQVTLSCSPISGHRSVSWYQQTPGQGLQFLFEYFSETQRNKGNFPGRFSGRQFSNSRSEMNVSTLELGDSALYLCASSLTGGAYEQYFGPGTRLTVT.

The chain uses TRBV15 and TRBJ1-3; a possible D gene is TRBD1 (6 bases). The CDR3 totals 16 residues. CDR1 is LNHNV, CDR2 YYDKDF, per germline (reference sequence). The germline V and J ends were trimmed by 5 bases and 4 bases, with 18 bases remaining between them. DNA of the CDR3: TGTGCCACCAGCGCTGTACGGGGGGCCCGAGGAAACACCATATATTTT. Protein: CATSAVRGARGNTIYF.

The genes are TRBV11-2 and TRBJ2-1; 10 bases are a match to TRBD2. CDR3 size: 15 residues. V shed 3 bases and J 3 bases; nucleotides not matched to a gene: 2. CDR1 and CDR2 (germline): SGHAT, FQNNGV. The CDR3 region is CASSFSGGYYNEQFF. DNA of the CDR3: TGTGCCAGCAGCTTTAGCGGGGGGTACTACAATGAGCAGTTCTTC.

V gene TRBV28 combines with J gene TRBJ1-1; 9 nucleotides align to TRBD1. Per the germline V gene, CDR1 is MDHEN and CDR2 is SYDVKM. The V and J ends lost 6 bases and 0 bases, in that order; junction bases with no gene match: 2. The CDR3 sequence is 14 residues long. The CDR3, as DNA: TGTGCCAGCAGCGGACAGGGGCTGAACACTGAAGCTTTCTTT. This codes for CASSGQGLNTEAFF.

This clone came up a few times. V gene TRBV2 combines with J gene TRBJ2-3, with D possibly being TRBD2 (5 bases). CDR1 and CDR2 (germline): SNHLY, FYNNEI. The CDR3 totals 16 residues. Trimming stripped 3 bases from V and 1 base from J, with 14 bases between. The CDR3 bases are TGTGCCAGCAGTGAGTTGGCAAGGCGGGGCACAGATACGCAGTATTTT. Translated, it gives CASSELARRGTDTQYF.

This clone was detected once. The junction differs from germline at one of its ends, possibly a read error. The chain carries TRBV6-6 and TRBJ1-2; D call uncertain. The CDR3 is 13 amino acids. Germline V CDR1 and CDR2: MNHNY, SVGAGI (reference sequence). The CDR3 loop is CATSYGQNYGYTF. The CDR3 DNA reads as TGTGCCACCAGTTATGGTCAGAACTATGGCTACACCTTC.

V usage is TRBV27 and J usage is TRBJ1-2; 8 bases are a match to TRBD1. Germline lookup yields CDR1 MNHEY and CDR2 SMNVEV (reference sequence). The CDR3 has 13 amino acids. The junction had 6 bases not matched to a gene; V was cut back by 6 bases and J by 6 bases. CDR3 loop: CASSLSGGHGYTF. The DNA for the CDR3 is TGTGCCAGCAGCTTGTCAGGGGGCCATGGCTACACCTTC.

The rearrangement uses TRBV5-1 and TRBJ2-3; 13 bases fit TRBD2. The V segment lost 3 bases and the J segment 4 bases; nucleotides outside the gene matches: 2. The CDR3 spans 15 residues. Germline CDR1 and CDR2: SGHRS and YFSETQ. CDR3 nucleotide sequence: TGCGCCAGCAGCTCGGGACTAGCGGGACCAGATACGCAGTATTTT. Its translation is CASSSGLAGPDTQYF. The full variable domain, with the rest looked up from reference TRBV5-1 and TRBJ2-3, is KAGVTQTPRYLIKTRGQQVTLSCSPISGHRSVSWYQQTPGQGLQFLFEYFSETQRNKGNFPGRFSGRQFSNSRSEMNVSTLELGDSALYLCASSSGLAGPDTQYFGPGTRLTVL.

The genes are TRBV19 and TRBJ1-3; D unclear. Per germline, CDR1 LNHDA and CDR2 SQIVND (reference sequence). This CDR3 has 14 amino acids. Trimming took 2 bases from V and 3 from J, leaving 8 bases between them. The CDR3 DNA is TGTGCCAGTAGTATATCCACAGTTGGAAACACCATATATTTT. Its protein is CASSISTVGNTIYF.

The V call is TRBV7-8, the J call TRBJ2-7, with 9 bases lining up with TRBD1. This CDR3 has 14 amino acids. CDR1 SGHVS and CDR2 FQNEAQ come from the germline V gene. J gave up 5 bases and V 5 bases, and 7 bases lay outside the gene matches. The DNA for the CDR3 is TGTGCCAGCAGCCAACAGGGGGCGTTTAACGAGCAGTACTTC. Translation: CASSQQGAFNEQYF.

This chain connects TRBV5-6 to TRBJ2-7; D uncertain. Germline CDR1 reads SGHDT; CDR2 reads YYEEEE. V was pared by 0 bases and J by 0 bases, with 7 bases between. The CDR3 has 14 amino acids. The CDR3 DNA follows: TGTGCCAGCAGCTTGGCGGGTCGCTCCTACGAGCAGTACTTC. As protein: CASSLAGRSYEQYF.

The chain has TRBV19 and TRBJ1-1, with no clear D. V was trimmed by 7 bases and J by 4 bases, leaving 19 bases between them. Germline loops: CDR1 LNHDA, CDR2 SQIVND (reference sequence). The CDR3 has 15 amino acids. The CDR3 DNA is TGTGCCAGTAATAACCCGGCTCCATGGGCCACTGAAGCTTTCTTT. Amino acids: CASNNPAPWATEAFF.

Written as DNA, the CDR3 is TGTGCCAGCAGCTCTTCGACAGGGACGAGTTCGCAGTACTTC. This codes for CASSSSTGTSSQYF. The rearrangement uses TRBV7-2 and TRBJ2-7; 7 bases agree with TRBD1. This CDR3 region has 14 residues. V lost 4 bases and J lost 9; bases outside the gene matches: 12. Germline V gene sequence: CDR1 SGHTA, CDR2 FQGNSA.

The chain is built from TRBV18 and TRBJ1-1, with unresolved D. Germline CDR1 KGHSH, CDR2 LQKENI. The V and J ends lost 0 bases and 0 bases respectively, with 8 bases between them. The CDR3 length is 15 residues. The CDR3 DNA is TGTGCCAGCTCACCACCCTCTTTTATGAACACTGAAGCTTTCTTT. It encodes CASSPPSFMNTEAFF.